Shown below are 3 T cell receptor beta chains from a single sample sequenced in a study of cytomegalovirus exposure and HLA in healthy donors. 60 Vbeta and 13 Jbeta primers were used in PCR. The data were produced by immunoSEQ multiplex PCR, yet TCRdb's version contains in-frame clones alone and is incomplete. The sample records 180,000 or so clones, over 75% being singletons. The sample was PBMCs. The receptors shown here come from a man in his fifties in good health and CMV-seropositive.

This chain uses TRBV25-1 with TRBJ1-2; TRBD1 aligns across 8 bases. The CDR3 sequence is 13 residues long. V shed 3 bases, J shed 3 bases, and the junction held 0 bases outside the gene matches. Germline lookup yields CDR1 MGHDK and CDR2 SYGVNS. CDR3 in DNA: TGTGCCAGCAGTGAGACAGGGGACTATGGCTACACCTTC. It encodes CASSETGDYGYTF.

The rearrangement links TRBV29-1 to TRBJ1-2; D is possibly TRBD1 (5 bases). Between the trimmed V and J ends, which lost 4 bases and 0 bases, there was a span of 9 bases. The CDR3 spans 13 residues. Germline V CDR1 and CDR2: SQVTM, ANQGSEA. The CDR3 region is CSVVGGTNYGYTF. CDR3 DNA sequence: TGCAGCGTTGTTGGGGGGACTAACTATGGCTACACCTTC.

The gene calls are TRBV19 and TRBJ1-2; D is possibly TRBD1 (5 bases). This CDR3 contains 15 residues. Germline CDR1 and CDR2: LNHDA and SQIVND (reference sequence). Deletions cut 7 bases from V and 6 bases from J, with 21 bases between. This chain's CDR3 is CASKGRGEARNGYTF. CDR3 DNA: TGTGCCAGTAAAGGCCGGGGGGAGGCGAGGAATGGCTACACCTTC.